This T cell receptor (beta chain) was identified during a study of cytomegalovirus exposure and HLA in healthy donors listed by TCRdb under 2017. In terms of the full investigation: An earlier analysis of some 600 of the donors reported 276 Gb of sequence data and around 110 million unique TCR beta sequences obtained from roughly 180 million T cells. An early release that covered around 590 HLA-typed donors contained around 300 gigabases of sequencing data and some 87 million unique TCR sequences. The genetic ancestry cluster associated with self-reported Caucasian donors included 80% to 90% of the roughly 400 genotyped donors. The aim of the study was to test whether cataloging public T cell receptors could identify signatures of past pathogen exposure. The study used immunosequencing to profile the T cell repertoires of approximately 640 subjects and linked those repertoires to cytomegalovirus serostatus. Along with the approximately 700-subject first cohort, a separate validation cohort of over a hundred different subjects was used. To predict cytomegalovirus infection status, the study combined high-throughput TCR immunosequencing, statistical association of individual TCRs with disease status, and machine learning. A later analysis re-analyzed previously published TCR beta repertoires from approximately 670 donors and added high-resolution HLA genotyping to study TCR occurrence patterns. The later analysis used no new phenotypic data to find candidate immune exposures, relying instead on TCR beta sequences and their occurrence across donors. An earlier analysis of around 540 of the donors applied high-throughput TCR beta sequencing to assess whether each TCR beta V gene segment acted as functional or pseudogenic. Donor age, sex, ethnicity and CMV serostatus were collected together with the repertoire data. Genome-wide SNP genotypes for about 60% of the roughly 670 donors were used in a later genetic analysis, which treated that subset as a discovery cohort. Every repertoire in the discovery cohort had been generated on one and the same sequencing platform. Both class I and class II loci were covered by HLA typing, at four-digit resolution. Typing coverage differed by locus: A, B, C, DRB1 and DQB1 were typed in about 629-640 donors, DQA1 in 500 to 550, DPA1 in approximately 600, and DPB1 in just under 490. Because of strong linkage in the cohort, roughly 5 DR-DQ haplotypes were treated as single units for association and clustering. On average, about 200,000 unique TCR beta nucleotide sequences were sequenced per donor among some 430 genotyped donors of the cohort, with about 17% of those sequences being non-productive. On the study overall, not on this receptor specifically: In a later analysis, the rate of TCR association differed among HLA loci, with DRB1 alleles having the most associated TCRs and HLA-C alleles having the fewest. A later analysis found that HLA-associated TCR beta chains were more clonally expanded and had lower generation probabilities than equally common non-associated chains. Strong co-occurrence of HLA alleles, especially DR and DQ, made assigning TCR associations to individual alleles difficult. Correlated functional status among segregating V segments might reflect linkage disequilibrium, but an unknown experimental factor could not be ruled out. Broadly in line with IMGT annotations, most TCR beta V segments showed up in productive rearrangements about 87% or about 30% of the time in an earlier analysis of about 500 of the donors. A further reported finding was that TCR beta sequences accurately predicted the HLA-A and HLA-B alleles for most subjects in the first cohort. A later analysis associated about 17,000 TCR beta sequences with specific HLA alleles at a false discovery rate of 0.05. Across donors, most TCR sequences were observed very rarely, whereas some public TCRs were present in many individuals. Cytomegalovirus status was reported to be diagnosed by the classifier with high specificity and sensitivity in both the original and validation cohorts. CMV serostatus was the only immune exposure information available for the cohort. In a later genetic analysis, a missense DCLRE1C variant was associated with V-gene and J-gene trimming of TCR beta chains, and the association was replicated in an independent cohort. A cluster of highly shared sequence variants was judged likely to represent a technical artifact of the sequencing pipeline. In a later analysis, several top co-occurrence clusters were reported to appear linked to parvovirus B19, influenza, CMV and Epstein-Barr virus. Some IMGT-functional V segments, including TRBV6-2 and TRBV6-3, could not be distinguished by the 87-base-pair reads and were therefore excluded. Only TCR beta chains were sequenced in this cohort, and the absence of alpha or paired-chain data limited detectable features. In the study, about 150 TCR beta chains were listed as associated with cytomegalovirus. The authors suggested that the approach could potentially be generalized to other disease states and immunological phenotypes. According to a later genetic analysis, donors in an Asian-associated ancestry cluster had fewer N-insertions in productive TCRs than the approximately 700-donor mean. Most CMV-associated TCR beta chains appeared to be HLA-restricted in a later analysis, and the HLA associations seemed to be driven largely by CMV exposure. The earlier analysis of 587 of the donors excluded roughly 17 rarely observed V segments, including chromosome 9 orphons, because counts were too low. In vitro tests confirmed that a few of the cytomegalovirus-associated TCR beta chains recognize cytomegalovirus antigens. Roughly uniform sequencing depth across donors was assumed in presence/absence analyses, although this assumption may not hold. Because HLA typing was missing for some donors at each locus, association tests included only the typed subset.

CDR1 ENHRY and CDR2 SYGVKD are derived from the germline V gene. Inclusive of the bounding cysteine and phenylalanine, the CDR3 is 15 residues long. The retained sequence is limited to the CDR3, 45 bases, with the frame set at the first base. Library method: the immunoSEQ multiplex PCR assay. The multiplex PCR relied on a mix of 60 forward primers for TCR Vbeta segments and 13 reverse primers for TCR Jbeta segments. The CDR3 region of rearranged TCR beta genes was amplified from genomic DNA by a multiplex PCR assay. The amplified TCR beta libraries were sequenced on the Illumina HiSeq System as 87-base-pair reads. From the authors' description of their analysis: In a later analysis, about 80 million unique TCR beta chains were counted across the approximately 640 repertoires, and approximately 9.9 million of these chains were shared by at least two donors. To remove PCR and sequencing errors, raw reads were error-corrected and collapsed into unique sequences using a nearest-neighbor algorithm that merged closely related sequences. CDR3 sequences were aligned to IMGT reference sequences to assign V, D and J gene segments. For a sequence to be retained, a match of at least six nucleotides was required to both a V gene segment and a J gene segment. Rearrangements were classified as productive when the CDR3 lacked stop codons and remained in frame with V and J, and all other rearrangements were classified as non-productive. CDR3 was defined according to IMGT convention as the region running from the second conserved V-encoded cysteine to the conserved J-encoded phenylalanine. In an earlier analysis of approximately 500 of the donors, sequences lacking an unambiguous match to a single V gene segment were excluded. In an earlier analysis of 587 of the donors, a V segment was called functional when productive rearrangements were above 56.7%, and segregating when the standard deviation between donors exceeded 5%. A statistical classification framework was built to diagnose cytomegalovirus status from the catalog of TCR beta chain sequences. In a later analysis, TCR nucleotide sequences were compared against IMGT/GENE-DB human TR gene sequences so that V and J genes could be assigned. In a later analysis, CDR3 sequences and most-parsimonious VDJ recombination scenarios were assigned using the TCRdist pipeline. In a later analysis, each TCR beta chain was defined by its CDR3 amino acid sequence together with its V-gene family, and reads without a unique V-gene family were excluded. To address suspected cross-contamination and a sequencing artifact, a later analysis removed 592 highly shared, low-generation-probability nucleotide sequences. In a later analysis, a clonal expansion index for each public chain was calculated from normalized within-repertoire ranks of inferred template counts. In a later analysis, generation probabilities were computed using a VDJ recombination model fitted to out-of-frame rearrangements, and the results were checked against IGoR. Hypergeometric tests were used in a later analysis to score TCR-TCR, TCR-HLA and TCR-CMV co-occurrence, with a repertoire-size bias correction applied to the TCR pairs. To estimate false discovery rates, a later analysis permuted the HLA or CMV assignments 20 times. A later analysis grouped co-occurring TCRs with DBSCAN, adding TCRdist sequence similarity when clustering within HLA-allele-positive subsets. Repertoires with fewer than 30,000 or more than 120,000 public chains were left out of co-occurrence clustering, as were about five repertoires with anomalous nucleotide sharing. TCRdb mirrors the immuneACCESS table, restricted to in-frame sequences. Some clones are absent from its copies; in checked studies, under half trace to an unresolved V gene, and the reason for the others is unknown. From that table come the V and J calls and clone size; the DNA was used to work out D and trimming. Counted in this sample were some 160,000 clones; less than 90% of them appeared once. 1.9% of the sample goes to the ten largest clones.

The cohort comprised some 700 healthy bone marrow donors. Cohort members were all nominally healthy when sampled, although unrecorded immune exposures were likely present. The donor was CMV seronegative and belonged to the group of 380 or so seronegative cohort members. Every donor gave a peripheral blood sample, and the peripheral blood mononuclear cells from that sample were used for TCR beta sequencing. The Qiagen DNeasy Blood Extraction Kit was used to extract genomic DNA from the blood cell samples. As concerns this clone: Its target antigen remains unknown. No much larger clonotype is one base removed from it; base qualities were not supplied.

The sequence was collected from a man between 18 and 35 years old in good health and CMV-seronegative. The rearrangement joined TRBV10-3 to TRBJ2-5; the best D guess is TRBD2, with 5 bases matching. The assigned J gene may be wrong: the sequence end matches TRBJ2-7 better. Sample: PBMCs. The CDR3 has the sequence CAISEAPGKSYEQYF. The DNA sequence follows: TGTGCCATCAGTGAGGCTCCGGGGAAATCCTACGAGCAGTACTTC.